The 25 T cell receptor beta chains presented below share a single source sample, sequenced in a study of T-cell memory formation after mild COVID-19. TCRdb reprocessed the 5' RACE reads with MiXCR, giving one entry per CDR3 protein. The sample records approximately 500,000 distinct CDR3 sequences, 20% to 25% being singletons. Sequencing input: PBMCs or a T cell subset sorted from them (not recorded which). All receptors come from an adult woman who had mild COVID-19 (a few samples of this study predate the infection). Cell type and time point are not known.

This clonotype was seen a handful of times. The genes are TRBV5-6 and TRBJ2-1, with 8 bases aligning to TRBD1. The CDR3 is 16 amino acids. CDR1 is SGHDT, CDR2 YYEEEE, per germline. V was clipped by 4 bases and J by 0 bases; unmatched bases: 6. Here the CDR3 DNA reads TGTGCCAGCAGCATCCCAGGGGGCCCCTCCTACAATGAGCAGTTCTTC. Amino acid sequence: CASSIPGGPSYNEQFF.

The table lists this clonotype with a few counts. The rearrangement links TRBV29-1 to TRBJ2-1; 8 positions agree with TRBD2. This CDR3 region has 14 residues. Germline assignment: CDR1 SQVTM and CDR2 ANQGSEA. Trimming cost V 6 bases and J 3 bases; bases outside gene matches: 7. The CDR3, as DNA: TGCAGCGTCGCCTTGGCGGGAGGCTACAATGAGCAGTTCTTC. This sequence encodes CSVALAGGYNEQFF.

The V and J genes are TRBV24-1 and TRBJ2-1, with a weak D call TRBD1 (7 bases). The CDR3 length is 15 residues. CDR1 and CDR2 (germline): KGHDR, SFDVKD. Trimming took 1 base from V and 7 from J, leaving 13 bases between them. The CDR3 loop is CATSDLVAGGNEQFF. The DNA of the CDR3 is TGTGCCACCAGTGATTTAGTCGCAGGGGGGAATGAGCAGTTCTTC.

The table lists this clonotype with many counts. The chain is built from TRBV18 and TRBJ1-2; D may be TRBD1 (5 bases). With 3 bases removed from V and 8 bases from J, the gap between germline ends came to 19 bases. CDR3 size: 15 residues. The germline V gene encodes CDR1 KGHSH and CDR2 LQKENI. The CDR3 sequence is CASSPTGLALGGYTF. CDR3 nucleotide sequence: TGTGCCAGCTCACCCACGGGACTGGCCCTAGGAGGCTACACCTTC. The whole variable domain, remainder taken from reference TRBV18 and TRBJ1-2, is NAGVMQNPRHLVRRRGQEARLRCSPMKGHSHVYWYRQLPEEGLKFMVYLQKENIIDESGMPKERFSAEFPKEGPSILRIQQVVRGDSAAYFCASSPTGLALGGYTFGSGTRLTVV.

There are many counts of this clonotype. This rearrangement joins TRBV7-9 to TRBJ2-6; TRBD2 is a possible D gene (5 bases). The CDR3 totals 17 residues. The V gene lost 5 bases and the J gene lost 0 bases, with 14 bases spanning the gap. Germline assignment: CDR1 SEHNR and CDR2 FQNEAQ (reference sequence). The CDR3 DNA reads as TGTGCCAGCAGCCCCGGGATCTCGAGCTCTGGGGCCAACGTCCTGACTTTC. Its translation is CASSPGISSSGANVLTF.

This clonotype was seen only a few times. J is TRBJ2-1 and V is TRBV29-1, with 10 bases matching TRBD2. The CDR3 length is 18 residues. The J segment lost 0 bases and the V segment lost 4 bases, leaving 12 bases of the junction unmatched. The V gene's germline CDR1 is SQVTM and CDR2 ANQGSEA. CDR3 amino acids: CSVVPGLASRGSYNEQFF. Written as DNA, the CDR3 is TGCAGCGTTGTTCCGGGACTAGCGTCTAGAGGCTCCTACAATGAGCAGTTCTTC.

The chain carries TRBV20-1 and TRBJ1-1; TRBD1 matches 8 bases. The length of the CDR3 is 12 residues. The V gene end was trimmed by 6 bases and the J gene end by 8 bases; junction bases not matched to a gene: 8. Germline V gene sequence: CDR1 DFQATT, CDR2 SNEGSKA (reference sequence). CDR3 region: CSAPDRGREAFF. The CDR3 DNA is TGCAGTGCGCCAGACAGGGGTAGGGAAGCTTTCTTT.

This clonotype came up a few times. The V call is TRBV4-1, the J call TRBJ2-4; 15 nucleotides match TRBD2. The germline V gene encodes CDR1 MGHRA and CDR2 YSYEKL. There are 18 residues in the CDR3. V shed 3 bases and J 0 bases; nucleotides not matched to a gene: 3. The DNA of the CDR3 is TGCGCCAGCAGCCAGGGACTAGCGGGGGGTCTAGCCAAAAACATTCAGTACTTC. It specifies CASSQGLAGGLAKNIQYF.

The chain carries TRBV12-3 or TRBV12-4 and TRBJ2-7; D perhaps matches TRBD1 (5 bases). The V end was cut by 8 bases, the J end by 2 bases, with 13 bases between. This CDR3 region has 13 residues. CDR3 loop: CASRADSTYEQYF. The CDR3 DNA reads as TGTGCCAGCCGGGCCGACAGTACCTACGAGCAGTACTTC.

The rearrangement joins TRBV9 to TRBJ2-3; D gene ambiguous. V was trimmed by 3 bases and J by 4 bases, leaving 9 bases between them. CDR1 and CDR2 from the germline V gene are SGDLS and YYNGEE. The CDR3 loop spans 13 amino acids. The CDR3 DNA reads as TGTGCCAGCAGCGAAGGTGGGGCAGATACGCAGTATTTT. Protein product: CASSEGGADTQYF.

This clonotype has more than one count but fewer than ten. The CDR3 bases are TGCGCCAGCAGCCAAGATTTGTCTAGCGGGAGGGATAATGAGCAGTTCTTC. Its protein is CASSQDLSSGRDNEQFF. The gene calls are TRBV4-3 and TRBJ2-1; 12 positions agree with TRBD2. There are 17 residues in the CDR3. Germline V gene data show CDR1 as LGHNA and CDR2 as YSLEER. Trimming removed 0 bases from V and 7 bases from J; junction bases left unmatched: 7.

This clonotype was counted between two and nine times. The chain combines TRBV5-1 with TRBJ2-1, with 8 bases identical to TRBD2. Germline V CDR1 and CDR2: SGHRS, YFSETQ. J lost 7 bases, V lost 0 bases, and 6 bases had no gene match. The CDR3 loop spans 15 amino acids. The CDR3 reads CASSLEGLGRNEQFF. CDR3 coding DNA: TGCGCCAGCAGCTTGGAGGGACTAGGACGGAATGAGCAGTTCTTC.

This clonotype was detected a few times. This rearrangement joins TRBV29-1 to TRBJ1-2; D unresolved. CDR3 size: 12 residues. Germline V gives CDR1 SQVTM, CDR2 ANQGSEA. Trimming left V 0 bases short and J 3 bases short, with 5 bases between. This CDR3 is CSVEDVDYGYTF. DNA of the CDR3: TGCAGCGTTGAAGATGTGGACTATGGCTACACCTTC.

A few counts support this clonotype. The J gene is TRBJ1-2, the V gene TRBV9; D may be TRBD1 (5 bases). This CDR3 region has 13 residues. V lost 0 bases and J lost 8, with 11 bases in between. CDR1 and CDR2 (germline): SGDLS, YYNGEE. The CDR3 here is CASSVAGTVGYTF. The CDR3, as DNA: TGTGCCAGCAGCGTAGCTGGGACGGTGGGCTACACCTTC.

This sequence joins TRBV2 and TRBJ2-5; D may be TRBD1 (5 bases). The CDR3 is 13 amino acids. Per the germline V gene, CDR1 is SNHLY and CDR2 is FYNNEI. V was cut by 5 bases and J by 9 bases, with 16 bases left in between. Written as DNA, the CDR3 is TGTGCCAGCAGTCAAGAAATTGGCAGGGCCCAGTACTTC. Encoded protein: CASSQEIGRAQYF.

This chain uses TRBV12-3 or TRBV12-4 with TRBJ1-1; D is undetermined. This CDR3 has 13 amino acids. Trimming cost V 5 bases and J 8 bases, with 15 bases left between them. The CDR3 loop is CASSPRSGWEAFF. The CDR3 DNA is TGTGCCAGCAGTCCCCGGTCAGGATGGGAAGCTTTCTTT.

This clonotype was picked up a small number of times. For the CDR3, the DNA is TGTGCCAGCAGTCGGGACAGGGTGGGGGAGCAGTACTTC. Residues: CASSRDRVGEQYF. The chain employs TRBV6-5 and TRBJ2-7, with 9 bases matching TRBD1. Germline CDR1 and CDR2: MNHEY and SVGAGI. The J segment lost 7 bases and the V segment lost 5 bases, leaving 6 bases of the junction unmatched. The CDR3 spans 13 residues.

This clonotype was observed a few times. This chain joins TRBV27 and TRBJ1-2, with D tentatively TRBD1 (5 bases). The CDR3 has 16 amino acids. Germline V lookup: CDR1 MNHEY, CDR2 SMNVEV (reference sequence). V was cut by 0 bases and J by 3 bases, with 14 bases left in between. The DNA for the CDR3 is TGTGCCAGCAGTTTATCGATCCCGGGGACCGACTATGGCTACACCTTC. This sequence encodes CASSLSIPGTDYGYTF.

This clonotype was seen only a few times. The chain is built from TRBV5-1 and TRBJ1-5; D remains ambiguous. Trimming removed 1 base from V and 0 bases from J, with 8 bases in between. CDR1 SGHRS and CDR2 YFSETQ come from the germline V gene. The CDR3 loop spans 15 amino acids. CDR3 in amino acids: CASSLTPYSNQPQHF. In DNA, the CDR3 is TGCGCCAGCAGCTTGACCCCCTATAGCAATCAGCCCCAGCATTTT.

The chain employs TRBV7-3 and TRBJ2-1, with a tentative D call TRBD2 (7 bases). The germline V gene has CDR1 SGHTA and CDR2 FQGTGA. This CDR3 region has 16 residues. Trimming removed 5 bases from V and 0 bases from J, with 14 bases in between. As DNA, the CDR3 is TGTGCCAGCAGCAAATACAGGGAGGGCTCCTACAATGAGCAGTTCTTC. As protein: CASSKYREGSYNEQFF.

There are a few counts of this clonotype. The chain couples TRBV7-2 to TRBJ1-1, with TRBD1 as a possible D gene (5 bases). Germline V CDR1 and CDR2: SGHTA, FQGNSA. This CDR3 spans 13 amino acids. V was pared by 4 bases and J by 7 bases, with 13 bases between. CDR3 loop: CASSSIGGGEAFF. DNA of the CDR3: TGTGCCAGCAGCTCTATCGGGGGTGGTGAAGCTTTCTTT.

This clonotype occurred many times. This sequence joins TRBV20-1 and TRBJ2-3; 8 nucleotides match TRBD2. This CDR3 contains 14 residues. Germline-derived CDR1 and CDR2 are DFQATT and SNEGSKA (reference sequence). J was trimmed by 0 bases and V by 5 bases; bases with no gene match: 4. CDR3 in amino acids: CSAQRGPSTDTQYF. CDR3 coding DNA: TGCAGTGCTCAGCGGGGGCCCAGCACAGATACGCAGTATTTT.

This chain uses TRBV27 with TRBJ1-2; 7 bases fit TRBD1. The CDR3 extends over 15 amino acids. Per germline, CDR1 MNHEY and CDR2 SMNVEV (reference sequence). V shed 5 bases, J shed 3 bases, and the junction held 9 bases outside the gene matches. The CDR3 bases are TGTGCCAGCAGTCCATGGGAAGGACAGGACTATGGCTACACCTTC. Its translation is CASSPWEGQDYGYTF.

This clonotype occurred a few times. This chain joins TRBV19 and TRBJ1-2; D possibly corresponds to TRBD1 (5 bases). Germline CDR1 and CDR2: LNHDA and SQIVND (reference sequence). There are 12 residues in the CDR3. V lost 7 bases and J lost 7, with 13 bases in between. The CDR3 protein is CASTPGHLGYTF. The DNA of the CDR3 is TGTGCCAGTACCCCAGGGCACCTTGGCTACACCTTC.

The V call is TRBV13, the J call TRBJ2-1; D is perhaps TRBD1 (6 bases). With 5 bases removed from V and 5 bases from J, the gap between germline ends came to 16 bases. Germline V gives CDR1 PRHDT, CDR2 FYEKMQ (reference sequence). This CDR3 has 15 amino acids. The CDR3 loop reads CASSQDRSTNNEQFF. The CDR3 bases are TGTGCCAGCAGCCAAGACAGGAGCACTAACAATGAGCAGTTCTTC.